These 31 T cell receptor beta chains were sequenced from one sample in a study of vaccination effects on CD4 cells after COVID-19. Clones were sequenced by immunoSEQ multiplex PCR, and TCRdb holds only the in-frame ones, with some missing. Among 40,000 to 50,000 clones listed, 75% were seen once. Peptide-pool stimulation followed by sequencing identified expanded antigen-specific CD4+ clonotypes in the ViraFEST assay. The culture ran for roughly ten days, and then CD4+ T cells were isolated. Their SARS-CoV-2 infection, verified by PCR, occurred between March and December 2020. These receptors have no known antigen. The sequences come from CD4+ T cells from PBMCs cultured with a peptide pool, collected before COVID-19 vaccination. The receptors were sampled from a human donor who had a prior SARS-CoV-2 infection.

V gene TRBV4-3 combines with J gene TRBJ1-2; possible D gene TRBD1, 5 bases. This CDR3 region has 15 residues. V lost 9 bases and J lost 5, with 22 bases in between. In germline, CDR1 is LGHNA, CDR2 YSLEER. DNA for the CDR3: TGCGCCAGTAGATCATTCGTCGGTCAGGGATATGGCTACACCTTC. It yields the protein CASRSFVGQGYGYTF.

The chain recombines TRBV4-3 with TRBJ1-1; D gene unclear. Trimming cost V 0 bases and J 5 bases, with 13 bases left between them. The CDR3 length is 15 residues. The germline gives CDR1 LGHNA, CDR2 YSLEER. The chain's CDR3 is CASSQDVRARTEAFF. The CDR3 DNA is TGCGCCAGCAGCCAAGATGTGCGGGCGCGAACTGAAGCTTTCTTT.

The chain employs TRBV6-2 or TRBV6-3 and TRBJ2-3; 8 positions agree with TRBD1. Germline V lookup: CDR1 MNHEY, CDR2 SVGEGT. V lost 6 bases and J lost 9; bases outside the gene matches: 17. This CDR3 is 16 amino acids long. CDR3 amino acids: CASSRGQAAPRMTQYF. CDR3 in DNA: TGTGCCAGCAGCCGGGGACAGGCAGCCCCCCGTATGACGCAGTATTTT.

CDR3 nucleotide sequence: TGTGCCAGCAGCACCCGTGGTGTAACGACCCACAATGAGCAGTTCTTC. Translation gives CASSTRGVTTHNEQFF. The chain combines TRBV11-3 with TRBJ2-1; D ambiguous. The CDR3 covers 16 residues. V gave up 5 bases and J gave up 5 bases, with 19 bases separating them. CDR1 is SGHNT and CDR2 is YENEEA in the germline V gene.

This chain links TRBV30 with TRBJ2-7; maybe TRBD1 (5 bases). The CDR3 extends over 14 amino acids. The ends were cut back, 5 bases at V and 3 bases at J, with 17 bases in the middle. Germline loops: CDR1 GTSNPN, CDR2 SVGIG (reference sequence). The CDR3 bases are TGTGCCTGGTCAGGGTGGCCAACAAGCTACGAGCAGTACTTC. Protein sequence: CAWSGWPTSYEQYF.

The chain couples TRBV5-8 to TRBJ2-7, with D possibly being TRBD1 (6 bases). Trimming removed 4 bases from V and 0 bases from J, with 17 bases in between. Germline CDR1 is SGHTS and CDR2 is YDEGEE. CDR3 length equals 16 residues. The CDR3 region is CASSPGYQGFSYEQYF. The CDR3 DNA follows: TGTGCCAGCAGCCCGGGGTATCAGGGGTTCTCCTACGAGCAGTACTTC.

The CDR3 region is CAWKGPSGNTIYF. The CDR3 DNA follows: TGTGCCTGGAAGGGACCCTCTGGAAACACCATATATTTT. This chain uses TRBV30 with TRBJ1-3, with D maybe TRBD1 (5 bases). The germline V and J ends were trimmed by 4 bases and 0 bases, with 7 bases remaining between them. The V gene's germline CDR1 is GTSNPN and CDR2 SVGIG (reference sequence). The CDR3 is 13 residues long.

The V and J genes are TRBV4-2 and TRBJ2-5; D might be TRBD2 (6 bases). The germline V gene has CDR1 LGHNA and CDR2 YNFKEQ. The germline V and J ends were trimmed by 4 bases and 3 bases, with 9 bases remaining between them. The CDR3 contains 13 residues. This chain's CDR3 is CASSPASEETQYF. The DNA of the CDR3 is TGTGCCAGCAGCCCCGCTAGCGAAGAGACCCAGTACTTC.

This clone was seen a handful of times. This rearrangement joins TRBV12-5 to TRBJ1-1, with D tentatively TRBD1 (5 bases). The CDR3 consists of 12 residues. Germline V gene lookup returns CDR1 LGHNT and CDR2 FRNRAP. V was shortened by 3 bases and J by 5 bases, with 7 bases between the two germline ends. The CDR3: CASGFQGTEAFF. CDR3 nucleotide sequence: TGTGCTAGTGGTTTTCAGGGAACTGAAGCTTTCTTT.

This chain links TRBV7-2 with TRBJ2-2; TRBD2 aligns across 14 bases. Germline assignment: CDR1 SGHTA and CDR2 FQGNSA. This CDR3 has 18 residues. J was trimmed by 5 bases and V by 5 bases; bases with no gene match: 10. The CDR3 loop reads CASSRRGLAGARTGELFF. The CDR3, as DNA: TGTGCCAGCAGCAGGAGGGGACTAGCGGGGGCACGGACCGGGGAGCTGTTTTTT. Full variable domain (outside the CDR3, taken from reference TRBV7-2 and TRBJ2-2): GAGVSQSPSNKVTEKGKDVELRCDPISGHTALYWYRQSLGQGLEFLIYFQGNSAPDKSGLPSDRFSAERTGGSVSTLTIQRTQQEDSAVYLCASSRRGLAGARTGELFFGEGSRLTVL.

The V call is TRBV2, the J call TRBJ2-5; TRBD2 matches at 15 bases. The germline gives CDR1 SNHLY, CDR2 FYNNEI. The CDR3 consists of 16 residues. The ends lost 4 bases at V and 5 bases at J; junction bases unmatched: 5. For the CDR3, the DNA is TGTGCCAGCAGTGGGACTAGCGGGGGGGCCGGCGAGACCCAGTACTTC. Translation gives CASSGTSGGAGETQYF.

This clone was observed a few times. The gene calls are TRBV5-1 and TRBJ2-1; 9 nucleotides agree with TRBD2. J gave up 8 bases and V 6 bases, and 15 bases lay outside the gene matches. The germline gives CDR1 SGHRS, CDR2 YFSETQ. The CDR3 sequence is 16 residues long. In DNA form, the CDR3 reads TGCGCCAGCAAACGTTGGGCGCGGGAGGGTAGGGATGAGCAGTTCTTC. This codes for CASKRWAREGRDEQFF.

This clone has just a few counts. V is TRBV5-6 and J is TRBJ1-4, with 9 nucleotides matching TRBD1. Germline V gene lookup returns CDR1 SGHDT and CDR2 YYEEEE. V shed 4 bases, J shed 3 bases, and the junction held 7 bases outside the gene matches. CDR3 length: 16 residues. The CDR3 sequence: CASSLGTGRPNEKLFF. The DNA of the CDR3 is TGTGCCAGCAGCCTAGGGACAGGGCGGCCTAATGAAAAACTGTTTTTT.

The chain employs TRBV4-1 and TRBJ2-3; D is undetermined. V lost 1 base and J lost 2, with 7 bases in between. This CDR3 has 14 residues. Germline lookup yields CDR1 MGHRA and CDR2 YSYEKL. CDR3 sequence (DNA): TGCGCCAGCAGCCAAGGGGCGGACACAGATACGCAGTATTTT. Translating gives CASSQGADTDTQYF.

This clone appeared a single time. Here the CDR3 DNA reads TGTGCCAGCAGCCTCTATGGACAGTTCACCTTC. Its protein product is CASSLYGQFTF. The chain is built from TRBV16 and TRBJ1-2, with D possibly being TRBD1 (6 bases). In germline, CDR1 is KGHSY, CDR2 FQNENV. This CDR3 has 11 residues. V gave up 4 bases and J gave up 13 bases, with 13 bases separating them.

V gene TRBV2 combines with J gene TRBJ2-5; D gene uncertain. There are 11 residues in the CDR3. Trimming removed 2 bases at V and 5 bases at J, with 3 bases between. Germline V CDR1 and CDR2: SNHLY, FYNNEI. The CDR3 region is CASSERETQYF. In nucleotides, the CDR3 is TGTGCCAGCAGTGAACGGGAGACCCAGTACTTC.

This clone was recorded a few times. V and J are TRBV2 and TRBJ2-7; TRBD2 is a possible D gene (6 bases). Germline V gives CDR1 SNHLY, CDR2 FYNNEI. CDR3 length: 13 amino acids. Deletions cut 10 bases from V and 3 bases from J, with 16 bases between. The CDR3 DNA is TGTGCCACCGGAGGGATTTTTGGCTACGAGCAGTACTTC. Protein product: CATGGIFGYEQYF.

The DNA of the CDR3 is TGTGCCAGTAGCATATTACGGGCGGGCACCGGGGAGCTGTTTTTT. This sequence encodes CASSILRAGTGELFF. V gene TRBV19 combines with J gene TRBJ2-2; a weak D match, TRBD2 (5 bases). V lost 6 bases to trimming and J lost 4 bases, with 15 bases between them. There are 15 residues in the CDR3. In germline, CDR1 is LNHDA, CDR2 SQIVND (reference sequence).

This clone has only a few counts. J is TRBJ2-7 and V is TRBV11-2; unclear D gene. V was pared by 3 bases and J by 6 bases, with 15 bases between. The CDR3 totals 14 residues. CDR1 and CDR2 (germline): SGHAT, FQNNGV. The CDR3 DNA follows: TGTGCCAGCAGCTTCTACATAAACGGGTTCGAGCAGTACTTC. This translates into CASSFYINGFEQYF.

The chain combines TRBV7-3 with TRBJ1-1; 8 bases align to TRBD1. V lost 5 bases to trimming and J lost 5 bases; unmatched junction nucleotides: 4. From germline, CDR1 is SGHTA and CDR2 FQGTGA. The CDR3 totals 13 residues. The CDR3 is CASSPRTGTEAFF. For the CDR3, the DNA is TGTGCCAGCAGCCCCCGGACAGGGACTGAAGCTTTCTTT.

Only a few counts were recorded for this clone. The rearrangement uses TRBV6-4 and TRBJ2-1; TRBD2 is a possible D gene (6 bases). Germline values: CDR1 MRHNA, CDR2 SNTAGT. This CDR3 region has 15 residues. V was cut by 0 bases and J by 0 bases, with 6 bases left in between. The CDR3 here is CASSDSSGSYNEQFF. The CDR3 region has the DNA TGTGCCAGCAGTGACTCTAGCGGCTCCTACAATGAGCAGTTCTTC.

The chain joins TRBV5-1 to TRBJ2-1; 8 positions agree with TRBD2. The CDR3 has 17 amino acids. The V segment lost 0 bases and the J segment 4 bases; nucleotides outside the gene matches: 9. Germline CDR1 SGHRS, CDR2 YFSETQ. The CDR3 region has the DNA TGCGCCAGCAGCTTGGGAGTAGCGGGACGTTTTTACAATGAGCAGTTCTTC. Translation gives CASSLGVAGRFYNEQFF.

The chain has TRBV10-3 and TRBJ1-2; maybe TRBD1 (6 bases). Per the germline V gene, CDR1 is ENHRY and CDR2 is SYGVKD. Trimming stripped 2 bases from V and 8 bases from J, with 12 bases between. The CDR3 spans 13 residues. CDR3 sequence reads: CAISEEDSVGYTF. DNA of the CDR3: TGTGCCATCAGTGAGGAGGACAGTGTCGGCTACACCTTC.

Here the CDR3 reads CASSSDWVGMKTQYF. CDR3 DNA: TGTGCCAGCAGTTCGGACTGGGTCGGTATGAAGACCCAGTACTTC. The chain couples TRBV7-8 to TRBJ2-5; possibly TRBD2 for D (5 bases). The CDR3 totals 15 residues. Germline CDR1 is SGHVS and CDR2 is FQNEAQ. V lost 6 bases to trimming and J lost 6 bases, with 20 bases between them.

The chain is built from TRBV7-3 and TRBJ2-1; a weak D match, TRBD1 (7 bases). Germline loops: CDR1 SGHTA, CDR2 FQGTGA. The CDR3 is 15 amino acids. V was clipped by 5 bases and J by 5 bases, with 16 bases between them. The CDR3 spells CASSPQGGHNNEQFF. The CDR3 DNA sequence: TGTGCCAGCAGCCCCCAGGGGGGTCACAACAATGAGCAGTTCTTC.

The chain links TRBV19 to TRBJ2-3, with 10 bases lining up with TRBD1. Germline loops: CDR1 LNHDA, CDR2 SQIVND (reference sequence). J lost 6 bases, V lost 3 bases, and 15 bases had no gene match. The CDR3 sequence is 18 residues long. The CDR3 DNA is TGTGCCAGTAGTATCAGGGCCCTCGGGACAGGGGTGGGGGATACGCAGTATTTT. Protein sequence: CASSIRALGTGVGDTQYF.

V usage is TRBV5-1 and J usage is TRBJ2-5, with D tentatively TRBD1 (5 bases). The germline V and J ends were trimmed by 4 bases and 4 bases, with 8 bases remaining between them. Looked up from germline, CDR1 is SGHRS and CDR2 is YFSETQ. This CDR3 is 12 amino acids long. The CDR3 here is CASSQGVETQYF. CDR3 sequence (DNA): TGCGCCAGCAGCCAAGGGGTAGAGACCCAGTACTTC.

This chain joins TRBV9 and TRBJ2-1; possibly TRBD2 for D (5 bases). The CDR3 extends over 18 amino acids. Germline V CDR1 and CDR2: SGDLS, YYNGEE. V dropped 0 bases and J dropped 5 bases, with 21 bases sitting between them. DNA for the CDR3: TGTGCCAGCAGCGTAGCTCTCCCCGACACTAGAATACACAATGAGCAGTTCTTC. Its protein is CASSVALPDTRIHNEQFF.

This CDR3 reads CASSGRTVTYEQYF. Here the CDR3 DNA reads TGTGCCAGCAGTGGTCGGACAGTAACCTACGAGCAGTACTTC. The gene calls are TRBV11-3 and TRBJ2-7, with D possibly being TRBD1 (6 bases). CDR3 length: 14 residues. Trimming took off 6 bases at V and 2 bases at J, with 14 bases between the two ends. From germline, CDR1 is SGHNT and CDR2 YENEEA. The full variable domain, completed using reference TRBV11-3 and TRBJ2-7, is EAGVVQSPRYKIIEKKQPVAFWCNPISGHNTLYWYLQNLGQGPELLIRYENEEAVDDSQLPKDRFSAERLKGVDSTLKIQPAELGDSAVYLCASSGRTVTYEQYFGPGTRLTVT.

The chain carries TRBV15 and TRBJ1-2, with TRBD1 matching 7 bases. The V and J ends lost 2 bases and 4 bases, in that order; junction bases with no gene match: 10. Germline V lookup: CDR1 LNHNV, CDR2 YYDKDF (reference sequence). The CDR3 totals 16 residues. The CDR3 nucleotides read TGTGCCACCAGCAGACCGAGCCTTACAGGGGTCTATGGCTACACCTTC. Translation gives CATSRPSLTGVYGYTF.

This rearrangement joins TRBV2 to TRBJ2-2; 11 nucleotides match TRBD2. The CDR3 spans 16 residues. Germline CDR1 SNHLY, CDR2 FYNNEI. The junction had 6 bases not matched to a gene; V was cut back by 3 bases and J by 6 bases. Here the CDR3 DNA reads TGTGCCAGCAGTGATAAGCTAGCGGGGGGCTCCGGGGAGCTGTTTTTT. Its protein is CASSDKLAGGSGELFF.